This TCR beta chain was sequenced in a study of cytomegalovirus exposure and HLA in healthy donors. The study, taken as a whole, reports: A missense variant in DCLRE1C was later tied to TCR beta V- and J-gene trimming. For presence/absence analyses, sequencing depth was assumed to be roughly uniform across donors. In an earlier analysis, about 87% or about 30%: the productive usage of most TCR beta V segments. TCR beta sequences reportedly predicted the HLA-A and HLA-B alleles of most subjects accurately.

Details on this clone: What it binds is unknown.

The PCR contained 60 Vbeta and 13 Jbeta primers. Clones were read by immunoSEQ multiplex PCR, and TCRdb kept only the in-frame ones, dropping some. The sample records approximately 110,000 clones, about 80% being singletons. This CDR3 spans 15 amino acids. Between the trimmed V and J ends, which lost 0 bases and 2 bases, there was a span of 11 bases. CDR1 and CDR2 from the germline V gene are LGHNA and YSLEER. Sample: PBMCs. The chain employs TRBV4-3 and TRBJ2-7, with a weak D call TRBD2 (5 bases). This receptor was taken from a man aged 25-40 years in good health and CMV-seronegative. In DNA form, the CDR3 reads TGCGCCAGCAGCCAAGAAACGACGGGAACCTACGAGCAGTACTTC. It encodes CASSQETTGTYEQYF.